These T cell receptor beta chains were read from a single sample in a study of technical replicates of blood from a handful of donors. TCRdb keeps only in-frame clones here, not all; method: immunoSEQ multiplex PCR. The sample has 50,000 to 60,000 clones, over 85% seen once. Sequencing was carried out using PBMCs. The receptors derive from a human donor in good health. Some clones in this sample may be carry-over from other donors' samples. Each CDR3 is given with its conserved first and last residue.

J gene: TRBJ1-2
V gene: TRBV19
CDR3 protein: CASSISLGGFYGYTF

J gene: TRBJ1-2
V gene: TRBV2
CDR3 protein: CASSSDGGYGYTF

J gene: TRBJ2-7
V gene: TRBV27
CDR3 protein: CASSLTRDSGRAHEQYF

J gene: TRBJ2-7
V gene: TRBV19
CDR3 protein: CASSRERGPPYEQYF

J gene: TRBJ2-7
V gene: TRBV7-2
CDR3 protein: CASSLVPGGLYEQYF

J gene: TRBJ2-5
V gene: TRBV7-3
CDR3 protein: CASSRSGGYQETQYF

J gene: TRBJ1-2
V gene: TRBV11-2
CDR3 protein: CASSANIGRGPYGYTF

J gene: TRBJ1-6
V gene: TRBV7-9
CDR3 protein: CASSLTGSYSPLHF

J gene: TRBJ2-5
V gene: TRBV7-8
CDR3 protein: CASSSRGGQGYLETQYF

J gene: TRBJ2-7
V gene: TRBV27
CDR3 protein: CASSLRLALSSYEQYF

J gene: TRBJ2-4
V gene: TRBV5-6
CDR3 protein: CASSSAAGIAKNIQYF

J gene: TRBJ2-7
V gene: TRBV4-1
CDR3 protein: CASSLRDNSYEQYF

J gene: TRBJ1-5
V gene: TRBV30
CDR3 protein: CAWSVPGTPQHF

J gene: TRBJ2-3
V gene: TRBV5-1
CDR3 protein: CASSLGLASPPDTQYF

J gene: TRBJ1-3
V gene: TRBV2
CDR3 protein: CASRQDRAGNTIYF

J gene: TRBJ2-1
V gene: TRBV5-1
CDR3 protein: CASSLGDSGNEQFF

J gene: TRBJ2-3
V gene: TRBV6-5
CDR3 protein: CASSPLAGPADTQYF

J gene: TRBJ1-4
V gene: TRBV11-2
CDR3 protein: CASSPRGGRVNEKLFF

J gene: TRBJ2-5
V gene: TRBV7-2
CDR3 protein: CASSLVRETQYF

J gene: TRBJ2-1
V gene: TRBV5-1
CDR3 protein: CASSLSGLATGIGNEQFF

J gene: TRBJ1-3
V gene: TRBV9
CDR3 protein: CASKAGTGNTIYF

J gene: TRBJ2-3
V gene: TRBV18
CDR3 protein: CASSPGGLDTDTQYF

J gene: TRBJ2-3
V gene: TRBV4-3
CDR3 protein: CASSQEGRETDTQYF

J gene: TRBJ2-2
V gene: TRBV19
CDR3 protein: CASSIPGSIGELFF

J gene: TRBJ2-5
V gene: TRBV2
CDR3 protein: CASGRGERQTQYF

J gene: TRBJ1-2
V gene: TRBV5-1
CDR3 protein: CASSRGDRDGYTF

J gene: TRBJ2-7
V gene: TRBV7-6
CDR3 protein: CASTRGRGDGVYEQYF

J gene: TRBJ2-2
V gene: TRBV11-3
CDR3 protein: CASSLESGKGGELFF

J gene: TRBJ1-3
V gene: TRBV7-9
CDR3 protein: CASSLQGSSGNTIYF

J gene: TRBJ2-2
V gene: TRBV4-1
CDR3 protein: CASSQDRAGGSGTGELFF

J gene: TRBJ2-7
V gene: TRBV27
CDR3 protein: CASSLYRGRGGGEQYF

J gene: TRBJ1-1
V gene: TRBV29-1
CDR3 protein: CSAGNMRGFQRDTEAFF

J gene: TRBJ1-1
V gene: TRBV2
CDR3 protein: CASLAYRTQNTEAFF

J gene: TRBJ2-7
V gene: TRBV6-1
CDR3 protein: CASSEDTWDRIYEQYF

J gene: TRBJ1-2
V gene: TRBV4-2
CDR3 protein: CASSQEWVSGVESYGYTF

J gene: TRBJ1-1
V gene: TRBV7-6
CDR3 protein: CASSLDPGTGSTEAFF

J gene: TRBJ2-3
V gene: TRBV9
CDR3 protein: CASRPGGSGTDTQYF

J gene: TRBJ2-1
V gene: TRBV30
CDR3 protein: CAWSVLAGWEQFF

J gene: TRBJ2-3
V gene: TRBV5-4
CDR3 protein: CASSSSDGGPKDTQYF

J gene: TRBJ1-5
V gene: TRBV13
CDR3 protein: CASSLSGAGNQPQHF

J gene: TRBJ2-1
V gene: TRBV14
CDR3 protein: CASSQYYWAGRNNNEQFF

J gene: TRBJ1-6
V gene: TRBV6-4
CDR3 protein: CASSLGVNSPLHF

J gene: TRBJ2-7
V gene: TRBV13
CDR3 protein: CASMDSGHYEQYF

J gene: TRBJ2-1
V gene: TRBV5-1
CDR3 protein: CASSLDGTANNNEQFF

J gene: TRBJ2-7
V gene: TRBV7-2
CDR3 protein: CASSLQTSRGGEQYF

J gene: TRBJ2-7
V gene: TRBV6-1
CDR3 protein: CASCRGPTVEQYF

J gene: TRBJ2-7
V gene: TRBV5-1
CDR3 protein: CASSSEAGGIHEQYF

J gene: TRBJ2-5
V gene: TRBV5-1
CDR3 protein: CASSLVFADRNKQTQYF

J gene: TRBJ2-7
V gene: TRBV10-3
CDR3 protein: CAISGGNEQYF